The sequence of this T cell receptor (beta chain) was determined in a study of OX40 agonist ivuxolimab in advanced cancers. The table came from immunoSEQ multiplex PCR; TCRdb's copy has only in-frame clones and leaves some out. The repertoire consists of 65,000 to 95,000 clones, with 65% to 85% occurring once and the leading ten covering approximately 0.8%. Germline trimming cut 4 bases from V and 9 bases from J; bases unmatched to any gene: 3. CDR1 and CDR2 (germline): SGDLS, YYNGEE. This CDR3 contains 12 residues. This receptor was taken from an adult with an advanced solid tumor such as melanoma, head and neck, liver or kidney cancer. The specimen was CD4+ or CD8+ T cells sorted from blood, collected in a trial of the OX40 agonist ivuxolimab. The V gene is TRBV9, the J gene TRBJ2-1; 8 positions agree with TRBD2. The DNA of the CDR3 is TGTGCCAGCAGCCACCGGGGGGGTGAGCAGTTCTTC. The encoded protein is CASSHRGGEQFF. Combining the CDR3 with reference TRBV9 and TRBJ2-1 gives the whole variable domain DSGVTQTPKHLITATGQRVTLRCSPRSGDLSVYWYQQSLDQGLQFLIQYYNGEERAKGNILERFSAQQFPDLHSELNLSSLELGDSALYFCASSHRGGEQFFGPGTRLTVL.